The present T cell receptor beta chain was sequenced within a study of blood T cells in healthy people across ages. Looking at the study overall: When template switching was applied, about one barcoded beta molecule was captured per two T cells. Broader study findings: There was a strong correlation between TCR beta diversity and naive T cell percentage. Diversity estimated from one million T cells was considered an underestimate.

A sample-barcoded 5' primer and a J-beta primer mix were used in a second PCR of roughly 7 to 11 cycles. From each sample, at least 3 million paired-end reads containing CDR3 were obtained. Via MiXCR, TCRdb re-called the 5' RACE reads, giving one row per CDR3 protein. The sample shows 730,000 or so distinct CDR3 sequences, roughly 47% of them seen only once. This clonotype has just one count. Antigen unknown. A much larger clone sits a single nucleotide away, making a read error possible. Germline CDR1 is SQVTM and CDR2 is ANQGSEA. The V and J ends lost 5 bases and 7 bases, in that order; junction bases with no gene match: 8. The CDR3 totals 14 residues.

Sequencing input: blood. The TCR was taken from a woman aged 60-70 years in good health. This rearrangement joins TRBV29-1 to TRBJ2-1; 10 nucleotides match TRBD2. Here the CDR3 DNA reads TGCAGCGTTAGGGGGGCTAGCGGGGGTAATGAGCAGTTCTTC. Encoded protein: CSVRGASGGNEQFF.